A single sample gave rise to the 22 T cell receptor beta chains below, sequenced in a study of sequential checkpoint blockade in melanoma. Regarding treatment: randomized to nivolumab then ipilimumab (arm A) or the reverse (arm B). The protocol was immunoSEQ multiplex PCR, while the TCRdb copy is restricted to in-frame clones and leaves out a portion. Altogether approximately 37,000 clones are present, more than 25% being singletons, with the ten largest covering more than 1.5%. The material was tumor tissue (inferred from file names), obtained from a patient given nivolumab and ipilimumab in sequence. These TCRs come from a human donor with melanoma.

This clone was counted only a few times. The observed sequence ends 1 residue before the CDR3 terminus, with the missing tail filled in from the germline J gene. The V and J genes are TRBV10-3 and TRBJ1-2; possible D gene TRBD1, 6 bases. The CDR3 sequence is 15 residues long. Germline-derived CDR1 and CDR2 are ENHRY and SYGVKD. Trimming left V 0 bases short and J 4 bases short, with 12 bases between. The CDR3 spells CAISESSQGFYGYTF. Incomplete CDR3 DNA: TGTGCCATCAGTGAGTCGTCACAGGGCTTCTATGGCTACACC.

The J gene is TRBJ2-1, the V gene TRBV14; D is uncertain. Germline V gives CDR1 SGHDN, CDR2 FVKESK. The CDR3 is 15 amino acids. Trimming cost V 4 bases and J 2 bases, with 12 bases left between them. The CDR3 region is CASSPMTAPYNEQFF. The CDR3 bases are TGTGCCAGCAGCCCCATGACGGCGCCCTACAATGAGCAGTTCTTC.

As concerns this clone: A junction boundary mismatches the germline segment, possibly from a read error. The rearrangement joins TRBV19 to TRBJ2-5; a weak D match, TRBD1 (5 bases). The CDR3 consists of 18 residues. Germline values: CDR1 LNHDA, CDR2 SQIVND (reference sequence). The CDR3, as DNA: TGTGCCAGTAGTGCCTTGTTGAGTCCCGAAGGGGCCCAAGGGACCCAGTACTTC. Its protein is CASSALLSPEGAQGTQYF.

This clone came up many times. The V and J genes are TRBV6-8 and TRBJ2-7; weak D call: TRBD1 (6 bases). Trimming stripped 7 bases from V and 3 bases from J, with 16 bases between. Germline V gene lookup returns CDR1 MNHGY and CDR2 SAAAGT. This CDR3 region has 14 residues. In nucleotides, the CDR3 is TGTGCCAGCAAATCCCGGGACACTTTCTACGAGCAGTACTTC. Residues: CASKSRDTFYEQYF.

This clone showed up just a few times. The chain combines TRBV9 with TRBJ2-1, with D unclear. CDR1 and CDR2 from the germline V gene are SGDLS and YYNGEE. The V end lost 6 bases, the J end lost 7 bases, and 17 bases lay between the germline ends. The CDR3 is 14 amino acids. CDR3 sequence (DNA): TGTGCCAGCAAGTTGCTCGCAAATCTTAATGAGCAGTTCTTC. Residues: CASKLLANLNEQFF.

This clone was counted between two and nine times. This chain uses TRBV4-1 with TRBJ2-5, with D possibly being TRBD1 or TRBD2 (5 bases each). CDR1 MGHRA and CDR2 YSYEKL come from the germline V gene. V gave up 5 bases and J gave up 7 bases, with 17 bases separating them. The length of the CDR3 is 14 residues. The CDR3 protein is CASSSGDPLGTQYF. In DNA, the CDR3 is TGCGCCAGCAGCTCCGGGGACCCCCTGGGGACCCAGTACTTC.

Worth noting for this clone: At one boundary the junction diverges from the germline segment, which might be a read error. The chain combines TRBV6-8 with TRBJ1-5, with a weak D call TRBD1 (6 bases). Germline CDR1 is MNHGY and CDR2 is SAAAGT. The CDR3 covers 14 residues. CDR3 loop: CAISVSGGNQPQHF. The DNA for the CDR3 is TGTGCCATCAGTGTTTCAGGGGGCAATCAGCCCCAGCATTTT.

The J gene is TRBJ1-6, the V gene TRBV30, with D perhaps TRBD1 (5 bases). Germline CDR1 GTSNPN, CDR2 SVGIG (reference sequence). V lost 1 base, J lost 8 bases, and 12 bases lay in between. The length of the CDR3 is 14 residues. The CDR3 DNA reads TGTGCCTGGAGTGCGGTCGCGGGGGATTCACCCCTCCACTTT. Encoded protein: CAWSAVAGDSPLHF.

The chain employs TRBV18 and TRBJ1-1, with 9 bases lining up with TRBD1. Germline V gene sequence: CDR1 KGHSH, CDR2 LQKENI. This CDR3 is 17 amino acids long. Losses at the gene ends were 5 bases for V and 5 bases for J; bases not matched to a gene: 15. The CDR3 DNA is TGTGCCAGCTCAAGTTCGACGCCACAGGGGGCAGGAACTGAAGCTTTCTTT. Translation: CASSSSTPQGAGTEAFF. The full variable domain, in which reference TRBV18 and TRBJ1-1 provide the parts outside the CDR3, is NAGVMQNPRHLVRRRGQEARLRCSPMKGHSHVYWYRQLPEEGLKFMVYLQKENIIDESGMPKERFSAEFPKEGPSILRIQQVVRGDSAAYFCASSSSTPQGAGTEAFFGQGTRLTVV.

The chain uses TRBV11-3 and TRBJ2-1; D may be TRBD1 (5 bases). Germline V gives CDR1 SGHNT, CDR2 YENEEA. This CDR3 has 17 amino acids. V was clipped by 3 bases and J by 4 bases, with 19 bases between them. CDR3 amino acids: CASSFRAATVTYNEQFF. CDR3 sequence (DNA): TGTGCCAGCAGCTTTCGTGCCGCGACAGTTACTTACAATGAGCAGTTCTTC.

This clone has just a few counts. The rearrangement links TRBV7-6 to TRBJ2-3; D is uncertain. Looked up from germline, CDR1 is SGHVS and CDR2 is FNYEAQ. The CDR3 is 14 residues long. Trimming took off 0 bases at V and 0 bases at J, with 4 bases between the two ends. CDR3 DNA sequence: TGTGCCAGCAGCTTAGCGTCGAGCACAGATACGCAGTATTTT. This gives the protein CASSLASSTDTQYF.

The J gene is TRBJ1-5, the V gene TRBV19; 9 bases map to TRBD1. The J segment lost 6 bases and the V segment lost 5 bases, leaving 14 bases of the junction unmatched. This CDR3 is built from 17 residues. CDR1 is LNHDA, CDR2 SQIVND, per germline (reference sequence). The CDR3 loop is CASSVLWTGVTGQPQHF. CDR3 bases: TGTGCCAGTAGTGTACTTTGGACAGGGGTCACGGGTCAGCCCCAGCATTTT.

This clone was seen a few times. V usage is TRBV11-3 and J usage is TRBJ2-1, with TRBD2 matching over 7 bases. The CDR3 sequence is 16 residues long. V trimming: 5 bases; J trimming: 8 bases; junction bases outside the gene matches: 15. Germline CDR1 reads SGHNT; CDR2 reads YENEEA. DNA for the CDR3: TGTGCCAGCAGCCCGAGGGCAGGGAGGGCCGTATATGAGCAGTTCTTC. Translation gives CASSPRAGRAVYEQFF.

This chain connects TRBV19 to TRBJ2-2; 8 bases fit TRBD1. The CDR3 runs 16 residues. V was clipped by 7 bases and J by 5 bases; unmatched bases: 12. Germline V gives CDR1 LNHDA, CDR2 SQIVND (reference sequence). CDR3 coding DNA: TGTGCCAGTATCTACTCGGGGACAGGATGGACCGGGGAGCTGTTTTTT. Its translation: CASIYSGTGWTGELFF. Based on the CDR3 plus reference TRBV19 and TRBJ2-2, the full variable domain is DGGITQSPKYLFRKEGQNVTLSCEQNLNHDAMYWYRQDPGQGLRLIYYSQIVNDFQKGDIAEGYSVSREKKESFPLTVTSAQKNPTAFYLCASIYSGTGWTGELFFGEGSRLTVL.

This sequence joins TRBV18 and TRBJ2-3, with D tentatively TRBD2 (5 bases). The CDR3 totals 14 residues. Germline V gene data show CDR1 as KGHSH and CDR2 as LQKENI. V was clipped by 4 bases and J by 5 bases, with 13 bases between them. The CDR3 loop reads CASSRGLGVDTQYF. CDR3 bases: TGTGCCAGCTCACGAGGACTTGGGGTAGATACGCAGTATTTT. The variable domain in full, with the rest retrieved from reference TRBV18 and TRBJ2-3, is NAGVMQNPRHLVRRRGQEARLRCSPMKGHSHVYWYRQLPEEGLKFMVYLQKENIIDESGMPKERFSAEFPKEGPSILRIQQVVRGDSAAYFCASSRGLGVDTQYFGPGTRLTVL.

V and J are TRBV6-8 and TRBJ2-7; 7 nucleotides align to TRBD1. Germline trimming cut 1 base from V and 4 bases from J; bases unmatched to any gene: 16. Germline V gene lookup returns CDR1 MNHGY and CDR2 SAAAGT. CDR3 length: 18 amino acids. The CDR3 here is CASSYFRRAGGAMYEQYF. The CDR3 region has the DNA TGTGCCAGCAGTTACTTTAGAAGGGCAGGGGGTGCCATGTACGAGCAGTACTTC.

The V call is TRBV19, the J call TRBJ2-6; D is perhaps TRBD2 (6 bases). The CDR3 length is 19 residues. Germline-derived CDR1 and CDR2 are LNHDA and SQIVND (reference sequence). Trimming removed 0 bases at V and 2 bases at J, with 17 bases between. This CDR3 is CASSIDFGGNRAGANVLTF. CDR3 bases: TGTGCCAGTAGTATAGATTTTGGAGGGAACCGGGCTGGGGCCAACGTCCTGACTTTC.

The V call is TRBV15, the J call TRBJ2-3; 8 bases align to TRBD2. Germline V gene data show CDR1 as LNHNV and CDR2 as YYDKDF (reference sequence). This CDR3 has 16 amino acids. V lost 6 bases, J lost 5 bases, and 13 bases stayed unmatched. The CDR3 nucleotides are TGTGCCACCAGTCACGGGCAAGCGGGAGCCCAAGATACGCAGTATTTT. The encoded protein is CATSHGQAGAQDTQYF.

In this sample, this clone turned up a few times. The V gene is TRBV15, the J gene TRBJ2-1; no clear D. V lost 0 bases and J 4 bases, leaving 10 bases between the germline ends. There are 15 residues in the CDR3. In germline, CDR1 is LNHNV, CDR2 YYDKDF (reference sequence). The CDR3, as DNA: TGTGCCACCAGCAGAGATCCGAAATCTTACAATGAGCAGTTCTTC. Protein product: CATSRDPKSYNEQFF.

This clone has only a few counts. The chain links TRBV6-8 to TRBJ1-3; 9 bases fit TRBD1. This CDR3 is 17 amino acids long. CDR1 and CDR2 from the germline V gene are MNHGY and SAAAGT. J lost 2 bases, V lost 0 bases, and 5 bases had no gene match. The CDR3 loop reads CASSYSRYRGPGNTIYF. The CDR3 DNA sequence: TGTGCCAGCAGTTACTCGAGGTACAGGGGGCCTGGAAACACCATATATTTT.

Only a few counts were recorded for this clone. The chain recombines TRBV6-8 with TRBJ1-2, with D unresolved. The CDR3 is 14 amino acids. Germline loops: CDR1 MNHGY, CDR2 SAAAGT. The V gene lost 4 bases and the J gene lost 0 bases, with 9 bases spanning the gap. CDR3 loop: CASSLSVANYGYTF. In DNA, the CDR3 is TGTGCCAGCAGTTTGAGCGTAGCTAACTATGGCTACACCTTC.

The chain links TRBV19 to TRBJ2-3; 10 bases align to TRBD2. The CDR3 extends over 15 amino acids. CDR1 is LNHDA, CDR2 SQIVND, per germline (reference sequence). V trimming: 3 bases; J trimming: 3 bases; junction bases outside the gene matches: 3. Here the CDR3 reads CASSMGTSVTDTQYF. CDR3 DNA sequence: TGTGCCAGTAGTATGGGGACTAGCGTAACAGATACGCAGTATTTT.